The rows below give T cell receptor beta chains drawn from one sample of a study of cytomegalovirus exposure and HLA in healthy donors. The assay was immunoSEQ multiplex PCR, and TCRdb's table has in-frame clones only and misses some. Among 160,000 or so clones listed, about three quarters were seen once. Sample: PBMCs. These receptors were taken from a female donor in good health and CMV-seronegative. The CDR3 runs from the conserved cysteine through the conserved F or W. D genes are given only for firm matches. The size field is filled for only some rows; it gives once, few, many or a size class.

v_gene	j_gene	d_gene	abundance	CDR3aa	CDR3nt
TRBV11-2	TRBJ2-1	TRBD2	NA	CASSPTERGGNEQFF	TGTGCCAGCAGCCCCACCGAGCGGGGGGGCAATGAGCAGTTCTTC
TRBV19	TRBJ2-7	TRBD1	NA	CASSSRARGTYEQYF	TGTGCCAGTAGTTCGCGGGCCAGGGGGACCTACGAGCAGTACTTC
TRBV5-1	TRBJ1-1	TRBD1	NA	CASSFWTGGSGNTEAFF	TGCGCCAGCAGCTTCTGGACAGGGGGCAGTGGGAACACTGAAGCTTTCTTT
TRBV5-8	TRBJ1-2	NA	NA	CASSSRVGGYTF	TGTGCCAGCAGCTCCAGGGTTGGCGGCTACACCTTC
TRBV2	TRBJ2-1	NA	NA	CASSLTVLYNEQFF	TGTGCCAGCAGCTTGACAGTGCTCTACAATGAGCAGTTCTTC
TRBV5-1	TRBJ2-7	TRBD1	NA	CASSSAGTGTYEQYF	TGCGCCAGCAGCTCCGCCGGGACAGGGACGTACGAGCAGTACTTC
TRBV4-3	TRBJ1-4	NA	NA	CASSQEGYSQGEKLFF	TGCGCCAGCAGCCAAGAAGGGTACTCCCAGGGGGAAAAACTGTTTTTT
TRBV10-3	TRBJ1-5	NA	few	CAISAQDSNQPQHF	TGTGCCATCAGTGCACAGGATAGCAATCAGCCCCAGCATTTT
TRBV30	TRBJ1-2	TRBD1	few	CAWRDRYYGYTF	TGTGCCTGGAGGGACAGGTACTATGGCTACACCTTC
TRBV4-1	TRBJ2-3	TRBD2	NA	CASSGSQPDTQYF	TGCGCCAGTAGCGGGAGTCAACCAGATACGCAGTATTTT
TRBV2	TRBJ1-2	NA	NA	CASSDPSYGYTF	TGTGCCAGCAGTGACCCCAGCTATGGCTACACCTTC
TRBV5-8	TRBJ2-7	TRBD1	NA	CASSLWTGVYEQYF	TGTGCCAGCAGCTTGTGGACAGGGGTGTACGAGCAGTACTTC
TRBV7-6	TRBJ2-7	NA	NA	CASSLAGDISYEQYF	TGTGCCAGCAGCTTAGCGGGGGACATCTCCTACGAGCAGTACTTC
TRBV4-3	TRBJ2-7	NA	NA	CASSPGPSTTYEQYF	TGCGCCAGCAGCCCAGGGCCCTCCACCACCTACGAGCAGTACTTC
TRBV5-1	TRBJ2-7	TRBD2	NA	CASSWGQAGAVYEQYF	TGCGCCAGCAGCTGGGGCCAGGCGGGAGCGGTCTACGAGCAGTACTTC
TRBV6-5	TRBJ2-7	TRBD2	NA	CASSPTSGGQGQYF	TGTGCCAGCAGTCCGACTAGCGGGGGCCAGGGGCAGTACTTC
TRBV5-1	TRBJ2-3	TRBD2	NA	CASSSRGLAGSRSTDTQYF	TGCGCCAGCAGCTCCCGCGGGCTAGCGGGAAGTCGGAGCACAGATACGCAGTATTTT
TRBV4-2	TRBJ2-1	NA	NA	CASSQGGEQFF	TGTGCCAGCAGCCAAGGCGGGGAGCAGTTCTTC